Here is one T cell receptor beta chain with its context. This clone was detected once. Its antigen is still unknown. Within one base of it there is no much larger clone, and no base qualities were kept. This record belongs to a study of cytomegalovirus exposure and HLA in healthy donors (dated by TCRdb to 2017 to 2019). Concerning the study at large: An earlier analysis of 587 of the donors reported approximately 300 Gb of sequence data and 95 million to 140 million unique TCR beta sequences obtained from around 190 million T cells. Around 300 gigabases of sequencing data and tens of millions of unique TCR sequences were included in an early release covering around 650 HLA-typed donors. Among the roughly 390 genotyped donors, around 79% belonged to the genetic ancestry cluster associated with self-reported Caucasian donors. The study was designed to test whether signatures of past pathogen exposure could be identified by cataloging public T cell receptors. The T cell repertoires of 666 subjects were profiled by immunosequencing and related to cytomegalovirus serostatus. In addition to the first cohort of 666 subjects, a separate validation cohort of over 90 different subjects was used. To predict cytomegalovirus infection status, the study combined high-throughput TCR immunosequencing, statistical association of individual TCRs with disease status, and machine learning. A later analysis re-examined previously published TCR beta repertoires from just over 650 donors and added high-resolution HLA genotyping to investigate patterns of TCR occurrence. Rather than using new phenotypic data, the later analysis identified candidate immune exposures from TCR beta sequences and from how often those sequences occurred across donors. An earlier analysis of 587 of the donors used high-throughput TCR beta sequencing to judge whether each TCR beta V gene segment behaved as functional or pseudogenic. Donor age, sex, ethnicity and CMV serostatus were collected together with the repertoire data. A later genetic analysis used genome-wide SNP genotypes for about 65% of the roughly 670 donors, treating that subset as a discovery cohort. All discovery cohort repertoires had been generated using a single sequencing platform. Class I and class II HLA loci were covered by the typing at four-digit resolution. The number of donors typed differed by locus, with roughly 629-640 for A, B, C, DRB1 and DQB1, roughly 520 for DQA1, some 570 for DPA1, and 472 for DPB1. Several DR-DQ haplotypes were treated as single units for association and clustering because of strong linkage in the cohort. Among around 400 genotyped donors of the cohort, an average of about 220,000 unique TCR beta nucleotide sequences was sequenced per donor, of which roughly 17% were non-productive.

Findings and caveats that apply to the study as a whole: The authors suggested that the approach could potentially be extended to other disease states and immunological phenotypes. A later analysis reported that several top co-occurrence clusters appeared linked to parvovirus B19, influenza, CMV and Epstein-Barr virus. A cluster of highly shared sequence variants was judged likely to be a technical artifact of the sequencing pipeline. Because HLA typing was unavailable for some donors at each locus, only the typed subset was used in association tests. A further reported finding was that TCR beta sequences accurately predicted the HLA-A and HLA-B alleles for most subjects in the first cohort. Compared with equally common non-associated chains, HLA-associated TCR beta chains in a later analysis were more clonally expanded and had lower generation probabilities. In an earlier analysis of around 600 of the donors, most TCR beta V segments were observed in productive rearrangements about 90% or about 30% of the time, broadly matching IMGT annotations. According to a later genetic analysis, donors in an Asian-associated ancestry cluster had fewer N-insertions in productive TCRs than the approximately 630-donor mean. A later genetic analysis associated a missense DCLRE1C variant with V-gene and J-gene trimming of TCR beta chains, and an independent cohort replicated the association. When HLA alleles, especially DR and DQ, strongly co-occurred, TCR associations were difficult to assign to individual alleles. Cytomegalovirus status was reported to be diagnosed by the classifier with high specificity and sensitivity in both the original and validation cohorts. Most CMV-associated TCR beta chains appeared to be HLA-restricted in a later analysis, and the HLA associations seemed to be driven largely by CMV exposure. CMV serostatus was the only immune exposure information available for the cohort. The presence/absence analyses assumed that sequencing depth was roughly uniform across donors, and that assumption may not be true. Specific HLA alleles were associated with over 15,000 TCR beta sequences at a false discovery rate of 0.05 in a later analysis. Most TCR sequences were observed very rarely across donors, whereas some public TCRs were present in many individuals. Because the 87-base-pair reads could not distinguish some IMGT-functional V segments, including TRBV6-2 and TRBV6-3, those segments were excluded. Because counts were too low, 15 or so rarely observed V segments, including chromosome 9 orphons, were excluded from the earlier analysis of a few hundred of the donors. In the study, 164 TCR beta chains were listed as associated with cytomegalovirus. In this cohort, only TCR beta chains were sequenced, and detectable features were limited by the absence of alpha or paired-chain data. A few of the identified cytomegalovirus-associated TCR beta chains were confirmed in vitro to be specific for cytomegalovirus antigens. In a later analysis, the rate of TCR association differed among HLA loci, with DRB1 alleles having the most associated TCRs and HLA-C alleles having the fewest. Linkage disequilibrium might explain the correlated functional status among segregating V segments, but an unknown experimental factor could not be excluded.

The cohort was made up of about 610 healthy bone marrow donors. At the time of sampling, all cohort members were nominally healthy, though unrecorded immune exposures were likely present. The donor was CMV seronegative and was included in the group of several hundred seronegative cohort members. Every donor gave a peripheral blood sample, and the peripheral blood mononuclear cells from that sample were used for TCR beta sequencing. The Qiagen DNeasy Blood Extraction Kit was used to extract genomic DNA from the blood cell samples. The CDR3 starts with the cysteine, ends with the phenylalanine, and has 14 residues. Kept here is only the CDR3 DNA, which spans 42 bases and is read in frame from base 1. CDR1 and CDR2 were assigned from the germline V gene (reference sequence) as SGHAT and FQDESV. V lost 3 bases and J lost 10 bases, and the count of bases not matched to a germline gene is 9. Library construction relied on the immunoSEQ multiplex PCR assay. The multiplex PCR relied on a mix of 60 forward primers for TCR Vbeta segments and 13 reverse primers for TCR Jbeta segments. The CDR3 region of rearranged TCR beta genes was amplified from genomic DNA with a multiplex PCR assay. The Illumina HiSeq System was used to sequence the amplified TCR beta libraries as 87-base-pair reads. Per the source publication's procedure: A later analysis counted about 76 million unique TCR beta chains across the 650 to 800 repertoires, and about 10 million of these chains were shared by at least two donors. Raw reads were error-corrected and collapsed into unique sequences by a nearest-neighbor algorithm in which closely related sequences were merged to remove PCR and sequencing errors. Alignment of CDR3 sequences to IMGT reference sequences was used to assign V, D and J gene segments. For a sequence to be retained, a match of at least six nucleotides was required to both a V gene segment and a J gene segment. Rearrangements were called productive when the CDR3 lacked stop codons and stayed in frame with V and J; all others were non-productive. CDR3 was defined by IMGT convention, running from the second conserved V-encoded cysteine to the conserved J-encoded phenylalanine. The earlier analysis of 587 of the donors excluded any sequence lacking an unambiguous match to a single V gene segment. An earlier analysis of a few hundred of the donors classified V segments as functional when productive rearrangements were above 56.7% and as segregating when the standard deviation between donors was above 5%. A statistical classification framework was built for diagnosing cytomegalovirus status from the catalog of TCR beta chain sequences. A later analysis assigned V and J genes by comparing TCR nucleotide sequences with IMGT/GENE-DB human TR gene sequences. A later analysis assigned CDR3 sequences and most-parsimonious VDJ recombination scenarios with the TCRdist pipeline. In a later analysis, every TCR beta chain was defined by the combination of its CDR3 amino acid sequence and its V-gene family, and reads without a unique V-gene family were dropped. To address suspected cross-contamination and a sequencing artifact, a later analysis removed a few hundred highly shared, low-generation-probability nucleotide sequences. For each public chain, a later analysis derived a clonal expansion index from normalized ranks of inferred template counts within each repertoire. In a later analysis, generation probabilities were computed using a VDJ recombination model fitted to out-of-frame rearrangements, and the results were checked against IGoR. Hypergeometric tests were used in a later analysis to score TCR-TCR, TCR-HLA and TCR-CMV co-occurrence, with a repertoire-size bias correction applied to the TCR pairs. A later analysis estimated false discovery rates by permuting HLA or CMV assignments 20 times. In a later analysis, co-occurring TCRs were grouped using DBSCAN, and TCRdist sequence similarity was added for clustering within HLA-allele-positive subsets. Co-occurrence clustering excluded repertoires with fewer than 30,000 or more than 120,000 public chains, plus five with anomalous nucleotide sharing. Entries here come from immuneACCESS through TCRdb and include only in-frame sequences with V and J called. Some clones fail to appear in such tables; in the studies checked, an unresolved V gene covers under half of the shortfall, and the cause of the remainder is unknown. V and J calls and clone size are as listed in that table; D and trimming were resolved from the DNA. The sample yields 150,000 or so clones; under 90% were counted once. Together, the top ten hold approximately 1.9% of the sample.

The V and J genes are TRBV11-1 and TRBJ2-1; TRBD2 lines up with 7 middle nucleotides. Sample: PBMCs. The TCR was taken from a man younger than 30 in good health and CMV-seronegative. For the CDR3, the sequence is CASSFSGTADEQFF. Read as DNA, the sequence is TGTGCCAGCAGCTTCAGCGGGACGGCGGACGAGCAGTTCTTC.